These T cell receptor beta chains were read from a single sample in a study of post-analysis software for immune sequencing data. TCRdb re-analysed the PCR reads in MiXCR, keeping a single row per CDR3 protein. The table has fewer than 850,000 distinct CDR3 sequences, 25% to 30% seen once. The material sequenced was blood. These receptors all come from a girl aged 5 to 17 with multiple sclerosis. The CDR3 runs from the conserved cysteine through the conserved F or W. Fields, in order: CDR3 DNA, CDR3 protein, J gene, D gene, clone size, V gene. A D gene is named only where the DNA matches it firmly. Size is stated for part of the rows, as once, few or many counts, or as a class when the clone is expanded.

TGTGCCAGCAGTTACAAGGGGCTGTACCAAGAGACCCAGTACTTC	CASSYKGLYQETQYF	TRBJ2-5	-	many	TRBV6-5
TGCAGTGCTTTAGGTATTGGACTAGTGAGGGAGACCCAGTACTTC	CSALGIGLVRETQYF	TRBJ2-5	TRBD2	-	TRBV20-1
TGCAGTGCTAGTCTGGTTGGGGGGGCACAAGAGACCCAGTACTTC	CSASLVGGAQETQYF	TRBJ2-5	-	few	TRBV20-1
TGCGCCAGCAGCTTGGATTACGGGGGGCCGGGCGAGCAGTACTTC	CASSLDYGGPGEQYF	TRBJ2-7	-	few	TRBV5-1
TGTGCCAGCACCGGGATCGGCGGAGCAGATACGCAGTATTTT	CASTGIGGADTQYF	TRBJ2-3	-	-	TRBV12-3/TRBV12-4
TGCAGCGCCGGACAGGGGGGGTCTGAAGCTTTCTTT	CSAGQGGSEAFF	TRBJ1-1	TRBD1	-	TRBV29-1
TGTGCCAGCAGCCCTTATCCGGCATCACAGTTCTTC	CASSPYPASQFF	TRBJ2-1	-	many	TRBV9
TGCAGCACTAAGGGGACAGATACGCAGTATTTT	CSTKGTDTQYF	TRBJ2-3	-	-	TRBV29-1
TGTGCCAGCAGTTTCCTACTTTTATTGGGACAGGGATTGGTTAATGAAAAACTGTTTTTT	CASSFLLLLGQGLVNEKLFF	TRBJ1-4	TRBD1	few	TRBV12-3/TRBV12-4
TGTGCCAGCAGTTGTCGGACGGCTATGGAGACCCAGTACTTC	CASSCRTAMETQYF	TRBJ2-5	-	few	TRBV6-5
TGTGCCAGCTCACGAAGCGACAGCGGAAATCAGCCCCAGCATTTT	CASSRSDSGNQPQHF	TRBJ1-5	-	once	TRBV18
TGCAGCGTTGAAGATCCGGGCCCCACCCTCGATGAGCAGTTCTTC	CSVEDPGPTLDEQFF	TRBJ2-1	-	few	TRBV29-1
TGTGCCAGCAGCTTGGGAGACAGGGGAGGAGAGACCCAGTACTTC	CASSLGDRGGETQYF	TRBJ2-5	TRBD1	-	TRBV5-4
TGCGCCAGCAGCCAAGAGCCTTTTACAGATACGCAGTATTTT	CASSQEPFTDTQYF	TRBJ2-3	-	-	TRBV4-1
TGTGCCAGCAGTGATGTCCCAGCGGGAGATACCTACGAGCAGTACTTC	CASSDVPAGDTYEQYF	TRBJ2-7	TRBD2	-	TRBV25-1
TGTGCCAGCAGCTTACCTCTAGAAGCCGGTGAGCAGTTCTTC	CASSLPLEAGEQFF	TRBJ2-1	-	-	TRBV7-2
TGTGCCATCAGTGGGGAGACCGGGAGGAAAGAGACCCAGTACTTC	CAISGETGRKETQYF	TRBJ2-5	TRBD2	-	TRBV10-3
TGCAGTGCTAGAGATCCTCTAGCGGACAAGCAAGAGACCCAGTACTTC	CSARDPLADKQETQYF	TRBJ2-5	TRBD2	few	TRBV20-1
TGCGCCAGCAGCTCGGACGGTAACACTGAAGCTTTCTTT	CASSSDGNTEAFF	TRBJ1-1	-	-	TRBV5-1
TGTGCCATCAGTGAGGACCCCAGGGGATACAATGAGCAGTTCTTC	CAISEDPRGYNEQFF	TRBJ2-1	-	-	TRBV10-3
TGCAGTGCAGATGGGCAGGGTAGGGACACTGAAGCTTTCTTT	CSADGQGRDTEAFF	TRBJ1-1	-	-	TRBV20-1
TGTGCCAGCAGCTTCTCTAGCGGGGGTTTCAATGAGCAGTTCTTC	CASSFSSGGFNEQFF	TRBJ2-1	TRBD2	few	TRBV11-2